Sequencing of this T cell receptor (beta chain) was carried out in a study of cytotoxic CD8 clonotypes in ibrutinib-treated CLL. Study-level information: Across samples, productive templates numbered over 200,000 and productive rearrangements reached 80,000 to 100,000 on average. Study-level points and caveats: Age-matched healthy donor levels were exceeded by baseline clonality, which tracked circulating CD8+ T-cell counts. On treatment, the uncommon public clonotypes contracted or remained stable.

As regards this clone: The antigen is undetermined.

Targeted sequencing depth ranged from 1 in 200,000 to 1 in 1 million T cells. Measured with immunoSEQ multiplex PCR; TCRdb has only the in-frame clones, and not every one. The repertoire has roughly 110,000 clones, 50% to 65% of them found once; the top ten carry 30% to 45%. Trimming shortened V by 4 bases and J by 6 bases, and 12 bases separated the two germline ends. Germline V gene data show CDR1 as GTSNPN and CDR2 as SVGIG (reference sequence). CDR3 length equals 12 residues. This chain joins TRBV30 and TRBJ1-2; D perhaps matches TRBD1 (5 bases). The TCR originated in a human donor with chronic lymphocytic leukemia. The sequenced sample was PBMCs, obtained after 24 months of ibrutinib treatment. The CDR3 reads CAWKGDRHGYTF. The DNA for the CDR3 is TGTGCCTGGAAAGGTGACAGACATGGCTACACCTTC. Variable domain in full (rest from reference TRBV30 and TRBJ1-2): SQTIHQWPATLVQPVGSPLSLECTVEGTSNPNLYWYRQAAGRGLQLLFYSVGIGQISSEVPQNLSASRPQDRQFILSSKKLLLSDSGFYLCAWKGDRHGYTFGSGTRLTVV.